The 7 T cell receptor beta chains below come from one sample, sequenced in a study of regulatory T cells in long-lasting Graves disease. Time point noted: newly diagnosed GD, antithyroid drugs for less than 3 months. Scientists built the TCR library using RNA that was extracted from PBMCs. Relying on iRepertoire HTBI primers and Arm-PCR of CDR3 regions, the team built TCR beta libraries. MiXCR, applied by TCRdb to the multiplex PCR reads, yields one record per CDR3 protein. This table has around 250,000 distinct CDR3 sequences, about 17% appearing once. Sequenced here: peripheral blood mononuclear cells (PBMCs), sampled at new diagnosis, from a patient treated with antithyroid drugs. The receptors come from a female donor with Graves disease.

This clonotype turned up a few times. This chain uses TRBV20-1 with TRBJ2-1; 9 bases line up with TRBD2. The CDR3 extends over 13 amino acids. CDR1 DFQATT and CDR2 SNEGSKA come from the germline V gene (reference sequence). V lost 6 bases to trimming and J lost 9 bases; unmatched junction nucleotides: 9. DNA for the CDR3: TGCAGTGCAATTAGCGGGAGTAATCCTGAGCAGTTCTTC. Translating gives CSAISGSNPEQFF.

There are many counts of this clonotype. The chain joins TRBV20-1 to TRBJ2-1; TRBD2 agrees at 11 bases. Germline values: CDR1 DFQATT, CDR2 SNEGSKA (reference sequence). CDR3 length: 16 residues. V shed 5 bases, J shed 4 bases, and the junction held 10 bases outside the gene matches. In DNA form, the CDR3 reads TGCAGTGCTGACGCCGGGACTAGCGGCTTGTACAATGAGCAGTTCTTC. Translated, it gives CSADAGTSGLYNEQFF.

There are many counts of this clonotype. V is TRBV24-1 and J is TRBJ1-1; weak D call: TRBD1 (6 bases). The CDR3 is 13 amino acids. Germline V CDR1 and CDR2: KGHDR, SFDVKD. Trimming cost V 7 bases and J 3 bases, with 11 bases left between them. The chain's CDR3 is CATREGGDTEAFF. CDR3 DNA: TGTGCCACCAGGGAGGGGGGGGACACTGAAGCTTTCTTT.

This clonotype showed up just a few times. The chain has TRBV5-5 and TRBJ2-7; the match to TRBD1 covers 12 bases. Losses at the gene ends were 5 bases for V and 7 bases for J; bases not matched to a gene: 7. CDR3 length equals 14 residues. Germline CDR1 is SGHKS and CDR2 is YYEKEE (reference sequence). This CDR3 is CASRSGQGAGEQYF. The CDR3 coding sequence is TGTGCCAGCAGGTCGGGACAGGGGGCGGGGGAGCAGTACTTC.

This clonotype was seen many times. The genes are TRBV6-2 or TRBV6-3 and TRBJ1-1; 8 nucleotides match TRBD1. The CDR3 length is 14 residues. Per germline, CDR1 MNHEY and CDR2 SVGEGT. The trim removed 6 bases at V and 4 bases at J, leaving 7 bases unmatched. The CDR3 region is CASRGGTGATEAFF. DNA for the CDR3: TGTGCCAGCAGGGGCGGGACAGGCGCCACTGAAGCTTTCTTT.

In this sample, this clonotype turned up many times. The rearrangement uses TRBV11-2 and TRBJ2-7, with TRBD2 identical over 10 bases. V trimming: 5 bases; J trimming: 0 bases; junction bases outside the gene matches: 4. The CDR3 runs to 15 residues. Germline CDR1 reads SGHAT; CDR2 reads FQNNGV. This chain's CDR3 is CASSTTSGLSYEQYF. The CDR3 DNA reads as TGTGCCAGCAGCACGACTAGCGGGCTCTCCTACGAGCAGTACTTC. Drawing the rest from reference TRBV11-2 and TRBJ2-7, the complete variable domain is EAGVAQSPRYKIIEKRQSVAFWCNPISGHATLYWYQQILGQGPKLLIQFQNNGVVDDSQLPKDRFSAERLKGVDSTLKIQPAKLEDSAVYLCASSTTSGLSYEQYFGPGTRLTVT.

This clonotype was detected many times. V usage is TRBV7-2 and J usage is TRBJ2-3; D remains unclear. Deletions cut 0 bases from V and 4 bases from J, with 5 bases between. CDR3 length: 13 residues. Germline V gives CDR1 SGHTA, CDR2 FQGNSA. The DNA for the CDR3 is TGTGCCAGCAGCTTAGCGGCAGCAGATACGCAGTATTTT. Translated: CASSLAAADTQYF. The full variable domain, rest sourced from reference TRBV7-2 and TRBJ2-3, is GAGVSQSPSNKVTEKGKDVELRCDPISGHTALYWYRQSLGQGLEFLIYFQGNSAPDKSGLPSDRFSAERTGGSVSTLTIQRTQQEDSAVYLCASSLAAADTQYFGPGTRLTVL.